A selection of T cell receptor beta chains follows, all from one sample in a study of control samples from healthy donors and cancer patients. Produced via immunoSEQ multiplex PCR; TCRdb's table is partial and in-frame only. This sample has around 130,000 clones, with roughly nine tenths found just once. Sample: PBMCs. These receptors all come from a man aged 45 to 65 with head and neck cancer. The conserved cysteine and the conserved F or W are not part of the CDR3 here.

j_gene: TRBJ2-7; v_gene: TRBV27; CDR3aa: ASSLSEGGYEQY
j_gene: TRBJ2-7; v_gene: TRBV3-1/TRBV3-2; CDR3aa: ASSQGQGTYEQY
j_gene: TRBJ2-3; v_gene: TRBV15; CDR3aa: ATSRGSRSSTDTQY
j_gene: TRBJ2-1; v_gene: TRBV27; CDR3aa: ASSLQTREGRGTYNEQF
j_gene: TRBJ2-1; v_gene: TRBV3-1/TRBV3-2; CDR3aa: ASSPTTHNEQF
j_gene: TRBJ1-5; v_gene: TRBV7-2; CDR3aa: ASSREAVGNQPQH
j_gene: TRBJ2-2; v_gene: TRBV11-3; CDR3aa: ASSLGPDGSNTGELF
j_gene: TRBJ2-7; v_gene: TRBV19; CDR3aa: ASSMTGAGYEQY
j_gene: TRBJ2-7; v_gene: TRBV4-2; CDR3aa: ASSQSMRPGEQY
j_gene: TRBJ2-7; v_gene: TRBV28; CDR3aa: ATGGRTYEQY
j_gene: TRBJ2-1; v_gene: TRBV11-2; CDR3aa: ASSLSFGTGGSYNEQF
j_gene: TRBJ1-2; v_gene: TRBV28; CDR3aa: ASSMDSNYGYT
j_gene: TRBJ2-5; v_gene: TRBV7-3; CDR3aa: ASSLTSGETQY
j_gene: TRBJ2-3; v_gene: TRBV20-1; CDR3aa: SARTANTQY
j_gene: TRBJ1-3; v_gene: TRBV4-1; CDR3aa: ASSQVRGGNTIY
j_gene: TRBJ1-1; v_gene: TRBV27; CDR3aa: ASSLTLTLNTEAF
j_gene: TRBJ1-5; v_gene: TRBV12-3/TRBV12-4; CDR3aa: ASSLDGDQPQH
j_gene: TRBJ2-7; v_gene: TRBV5-4; CDR3aa: ASSPGLAENEQY
j_gene: TRBJ1-3; v_gene: TRBV5-1; CDR3aa: ASSLDPPGVFSSGNTIY
j_gene: TRBJ2-3; v_gene: TRBV6-2/TRBV6-3; CDR3aa: ASSGPGRGQGEDTQY
j_gene: TRBJ1-4; v_gene: TRBV3-1/TRBV3-2; CDR3aa: ASSRQAEKLF
j_gene: TRBJ1-6; v_gene: TRBV25-1; CDR3aa: ASSDPGQANSPLH
j_gene: TRBJ2-3; v_gene: TRBV2; CDR3aa: ASTDRTDHTDTQY
j_gene: TRBJ2-2; v_gene: TRBV24-1; CDR3aa: APWGWTGELF
j_gene: TRBJ2-7; v_gene: TRBV2; CDR3aa: ASSESWTSGGGPEQY
j_gene: TRBJ1-4; v_gene: TRBV27; CDR3aa: ASSLSVGSEKLF
j_gene: TRBJ2-7; v_gene: TRBV12-3/TRBV12-4; CDR3aa: ASSSTGLGEQY
j_gene: TRBJ2-1; v_gene: TRBV25-1; CDR3aa: ASSEWEGNQYNEQF
j_gene: TRBJ2-1; v_gene: TRBV3-1/TRBV3-2; CDR3aa: ASSQYLNEQF
j_gene: TRBJ2-1; v_gene: TRBV9; CDR3aa: ASSLDGTSYNEQF
j_gene: TRBJ2-1; v_gene: TRBV7-9; CDR3aa: ASIPTGSSYNEQF
j_gene: TRBJ2-7; v_gene: TRBV11-2; CDR3aa: ASSPREGGAYEQY
j_gene: TRBJ2-7; v_gene: TRBV7-9; CDR3aa: ASSFALAGAGEQY
j_gene: TRBJ2-7; v_gene: TRBV5-4; CDR3aa: ASSFGGASGSDEQY
j_gene: TRBJ2-1; v_gene: TRBV10-3; CDR3aa: ATGTSDNNEQF